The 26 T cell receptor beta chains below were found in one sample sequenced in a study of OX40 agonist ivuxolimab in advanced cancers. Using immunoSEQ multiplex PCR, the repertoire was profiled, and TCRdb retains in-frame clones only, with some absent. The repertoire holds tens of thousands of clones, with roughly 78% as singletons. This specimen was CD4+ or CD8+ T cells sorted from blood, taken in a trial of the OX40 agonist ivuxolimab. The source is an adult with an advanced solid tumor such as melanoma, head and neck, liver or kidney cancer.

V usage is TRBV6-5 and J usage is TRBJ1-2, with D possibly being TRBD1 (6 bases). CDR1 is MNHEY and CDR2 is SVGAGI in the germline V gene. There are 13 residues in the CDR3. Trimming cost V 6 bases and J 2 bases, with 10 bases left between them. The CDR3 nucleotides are TGTGCCAGCAGCCGCAGGGGCAACTATGGCTACACCTTC. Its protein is CASSRRGNYGYTF.

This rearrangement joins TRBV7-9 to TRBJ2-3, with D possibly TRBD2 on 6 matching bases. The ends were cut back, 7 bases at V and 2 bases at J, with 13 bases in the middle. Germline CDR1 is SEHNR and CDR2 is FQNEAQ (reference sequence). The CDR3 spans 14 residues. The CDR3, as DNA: TGTGCCAGCACCCCCGGGACTGTCACAGATACGCAGTATTTT. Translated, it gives CASTPGTVTDTQYF.

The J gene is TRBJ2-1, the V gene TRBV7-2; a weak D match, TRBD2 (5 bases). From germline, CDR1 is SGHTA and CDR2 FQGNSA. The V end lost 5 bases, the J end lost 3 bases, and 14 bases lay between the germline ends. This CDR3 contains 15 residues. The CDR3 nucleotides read TGTGCCAGCAGCCTAGACTCCGGGGACTACAATGAGCAGTTCTTC. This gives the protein CASSLDSGDYNEQFF. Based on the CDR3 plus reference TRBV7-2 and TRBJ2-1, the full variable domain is GAGVSQSPSNKVTEKGKDVELRCDPISGHTALYWYRQSLGQGLEFLIYFQGNSAPDKSGLPSDRFSAERTGGSVSTLTIQRTQQEDSAVYLCASSLDSGDYNEQFFGPGTRLTVL.

The CDR3 nucleotides read TGTGCCAGCACCGGGACTAACACAGATACGCAGTATTTT. Protein: CASTGTNTDTQYF. The chain combines TRBV25-1 with TRBJ2-3; 7 bases are shared with TRBD2. With V trimmed by 7 bases and J by 2 bases, 3 bases remained unmatched. Per the germline V gene, CDR1 is MGHDK and CDR2 is SYGVNS. This CDR3 spans 13 amino acids.

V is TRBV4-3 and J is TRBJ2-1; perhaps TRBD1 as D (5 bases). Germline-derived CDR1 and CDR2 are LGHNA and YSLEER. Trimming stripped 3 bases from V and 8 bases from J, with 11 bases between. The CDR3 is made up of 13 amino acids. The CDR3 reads CASSHRRGDEQFF. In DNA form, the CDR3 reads TGCGCCAGCAGCCACCGTAGGGGTGATGAGCAGTTCTTC.

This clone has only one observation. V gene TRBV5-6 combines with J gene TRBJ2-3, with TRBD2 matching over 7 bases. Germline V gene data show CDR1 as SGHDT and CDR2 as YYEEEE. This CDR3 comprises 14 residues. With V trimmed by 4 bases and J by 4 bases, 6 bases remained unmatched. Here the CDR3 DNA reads TGTGCCAGCAGCCTCATAACTAGCGCAGATACGCAGTATTTT. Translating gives CASSLITSADTQYF.

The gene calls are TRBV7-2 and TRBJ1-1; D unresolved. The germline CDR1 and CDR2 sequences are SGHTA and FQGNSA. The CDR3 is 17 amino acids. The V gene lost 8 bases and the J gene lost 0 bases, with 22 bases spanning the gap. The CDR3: CASQARGSLLMNTEAFF. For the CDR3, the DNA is TGTGCCAGCCAAGCGCGGGGTTCCCTTTTAATGAACACTGAAGCTTTCTTT.

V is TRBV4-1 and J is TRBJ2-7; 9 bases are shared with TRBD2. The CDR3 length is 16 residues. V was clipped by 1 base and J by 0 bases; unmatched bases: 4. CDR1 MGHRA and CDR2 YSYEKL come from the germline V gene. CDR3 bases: TGCGCCAGCAGCCAAGTGCGACTAGCGGACTCCTACGAGCAGTACTTC. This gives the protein CASSQVRLADSYEQYF.

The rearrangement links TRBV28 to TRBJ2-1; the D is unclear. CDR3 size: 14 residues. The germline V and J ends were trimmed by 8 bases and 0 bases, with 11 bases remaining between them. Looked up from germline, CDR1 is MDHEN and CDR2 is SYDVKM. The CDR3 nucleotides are TGTGCCAGCGGTGGCAAGCCCTCCTACAATGAGCAGTTCTTC. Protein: CASGGKPSYNEQFF.

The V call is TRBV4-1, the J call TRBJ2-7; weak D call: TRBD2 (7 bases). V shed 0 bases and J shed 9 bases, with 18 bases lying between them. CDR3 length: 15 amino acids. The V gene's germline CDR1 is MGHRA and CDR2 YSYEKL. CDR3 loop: CASSQEGRGPRPQYF. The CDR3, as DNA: TGCGCCAGCAGCCAAGAAGGGCGGGGGCCCAGGCCGCAGTACTTC.

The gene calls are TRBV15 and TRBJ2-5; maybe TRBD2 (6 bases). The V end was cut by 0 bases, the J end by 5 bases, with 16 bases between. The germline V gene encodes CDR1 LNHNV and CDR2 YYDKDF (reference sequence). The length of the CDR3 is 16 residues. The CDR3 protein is CATSREAVGGDETQYF. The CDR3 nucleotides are TGTGCCACCAGCAGAGAAGCAGTGGGGGGAGATGAGACCCAGTACTTC.

Here the CDR3 DNA reads TGTGCCAGCAGTTACTCGGGGGCAGGGACTAATGAAAAACTGTTTTTT. Translation gives CASSYSGAGTNEKLFF. The V call is TRBV6-5, the J call TRBJ1-4, with D perhaps TRBD1 (6 bases). This CDR3 comprises 16 residues. Germline values: CDR1 MNHEY, CDR2 SVGAGI. Trimming took off 0 bases at V and 2 bases at J, with 10 bases between the two ends.

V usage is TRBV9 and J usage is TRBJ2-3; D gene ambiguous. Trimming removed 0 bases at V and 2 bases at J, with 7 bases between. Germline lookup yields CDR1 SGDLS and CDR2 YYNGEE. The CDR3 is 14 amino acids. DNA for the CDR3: TGTGCCAGCAGCGTAGGGGCCGTCACAGATACGCAGTATTTT. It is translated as CASSVGAVTDTQYF.

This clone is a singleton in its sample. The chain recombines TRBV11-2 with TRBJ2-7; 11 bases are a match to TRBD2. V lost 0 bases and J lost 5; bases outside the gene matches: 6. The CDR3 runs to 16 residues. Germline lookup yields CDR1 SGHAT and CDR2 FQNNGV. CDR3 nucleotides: TGTGCCAGCAGCTTAGAGGGTCTAGCGGGAGGCCACGAGCAGTACTTC. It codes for CASSLEGLAGGHEQYF.

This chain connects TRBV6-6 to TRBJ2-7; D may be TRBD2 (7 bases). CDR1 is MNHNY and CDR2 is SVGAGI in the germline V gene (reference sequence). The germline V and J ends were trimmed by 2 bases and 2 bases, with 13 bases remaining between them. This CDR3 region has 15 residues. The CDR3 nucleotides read TGTGCCAGCAGTTACGGAGGGGAGGGGGCCTACGAGCAGTACTTC. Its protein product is CASSYGGEGAYEQYF.

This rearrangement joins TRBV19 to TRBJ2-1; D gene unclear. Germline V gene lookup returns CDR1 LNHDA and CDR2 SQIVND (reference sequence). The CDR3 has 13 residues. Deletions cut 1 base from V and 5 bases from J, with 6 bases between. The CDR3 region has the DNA TGTGCCAGTAGTATAGGTCAGAACAATGAGCAGTTCTTC. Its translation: CASSIGQNNEQFF.

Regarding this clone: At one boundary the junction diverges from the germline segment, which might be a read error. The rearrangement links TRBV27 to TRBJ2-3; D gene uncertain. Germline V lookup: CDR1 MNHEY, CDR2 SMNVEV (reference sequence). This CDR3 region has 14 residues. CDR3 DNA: TGTGCCAGCAGTTTAACCCTTTCAACAGATACGCGGTATTTT. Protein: CASSLTLSTDTRYF.

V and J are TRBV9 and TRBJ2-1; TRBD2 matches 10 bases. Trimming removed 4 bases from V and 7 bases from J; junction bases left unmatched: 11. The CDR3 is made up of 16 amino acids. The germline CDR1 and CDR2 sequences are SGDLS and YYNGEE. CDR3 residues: CASSPFSLAGLNEQFF. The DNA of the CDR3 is TGTGCCAGCAGCCCCTTCTCACTAGCGGGATTGAATGAGCAGTTCTTC.

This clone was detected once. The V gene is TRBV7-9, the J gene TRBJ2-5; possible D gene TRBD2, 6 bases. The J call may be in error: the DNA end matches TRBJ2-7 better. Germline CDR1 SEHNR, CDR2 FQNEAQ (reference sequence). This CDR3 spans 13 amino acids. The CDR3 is CASSLLGSYEQYF. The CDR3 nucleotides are TGTGCCAGCAGCTTACTCGGGAGTTACGAGCAGTACTTC.

The CDR3 protein is CASTISRTKAFF. The CDR3, as DNA: TGTGCCAGCACCATCTCGAGGACCAAAGCTTTCTTT. The chain joins TRBV28 to TRBJ1-1; no clear D gene. Germline V gene lookup returns CDR1 MDHEN and CDR2 SYDVKM. This CDR3 contains 12 residues. The V and J ends lost 7 bases and 9 bases respectively, with 15 bases between them. Full variable domain (outside the CDR3, taken from reference TRBV28 and TRBJ1-1): DVKVTQSSRYLVKRTGEKVFLECVQDMDHENMFWYRQDPGLGLRLIYFSYDVKMKEKGDIPEGYSVSREKKERFSLILESASTNQTSMYLCASTISRTKAFFGQGTRLTVV.

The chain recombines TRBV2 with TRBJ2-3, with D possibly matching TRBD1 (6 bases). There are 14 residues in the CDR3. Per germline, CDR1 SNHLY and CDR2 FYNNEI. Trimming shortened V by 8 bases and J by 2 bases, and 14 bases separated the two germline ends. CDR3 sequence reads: CASVQGTTTDTQYF. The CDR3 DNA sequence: TGTGCCAGCGTACAGGGTACCACCACAGATACGCAGTATTTT.

The DNA of the CDR3 is TGTGCCAGCACCCTAATGACCCAAATGCGTTCACCCCTCCACTTT. Residues: CASTLMTQMRSPLHF. The chain joins TRBV7-2 to TRBJ1-6; D is unresolved. The CDR3 totals 15 residues. Germline CDR1 reads SGHTA; CDR2 reads FQGNSA. V was clipped by 7 bases and J by 9 bases, with 19 bases between them. Looking up the rest from reference TRBV7-2 and TRBJ1-6 gives the full variable domain: GAGVSQSPSNKVTEKGKDVELRCDPISGHTALYWYRQSLGQGLEFLIYFQGNSAPDKSGLPSDRFSAERTGGSVSTLTIQRTQQEDSAVYLCASTLMTQMRSPLHFGNGTRLTVT.

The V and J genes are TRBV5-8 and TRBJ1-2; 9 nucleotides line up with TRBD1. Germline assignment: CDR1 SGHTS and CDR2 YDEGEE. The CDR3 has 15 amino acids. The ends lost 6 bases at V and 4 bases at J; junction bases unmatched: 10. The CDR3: CASTKPTGGSYGYTF. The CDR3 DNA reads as TGTGCCAGCACCAAACCGACAGGGGGAAGCTATGGCTACACCTTC.

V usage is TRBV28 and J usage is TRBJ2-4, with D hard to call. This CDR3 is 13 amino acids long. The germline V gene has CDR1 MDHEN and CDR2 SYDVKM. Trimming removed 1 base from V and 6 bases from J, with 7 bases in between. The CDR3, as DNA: TGTGCCAGCAGTTTATATACACGAAACATTCAGTACTTC. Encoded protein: CASSLYTRNIQYF. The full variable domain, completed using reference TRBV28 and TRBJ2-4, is DVKVTQSSRYLVKRTGEKVFLECVQDMDHENMFWYRQDPGLGLRLIYFSYDVKMKEKGDIPEGYSVSREKKERFSLILESASTNQTSMYLCASSLYTRNIQYFGAGTRLSVL.

CDR3 residues: CSVEVGRMNTEAFF. The CDR3 coding sequence is TGCAGCGTTGAAGTGGGGAGAATGAACACTGAAGCTTTCTTT. The chain has TRBV29-1 and TRBJ1-1; no reliable D call. The V end lost 1 base, the J end lost 0 bases, and 9 bases lay between the germline ends. This CDR3 contains 14 residues. The germline V gene encodes CDR1 SQVTM and CDR2 ANQGSEA. Together with reference TRBV29-1 and TRBJ1-1, the CDR3 gives the full variable domain: SAVISQKPSRDICQRGTSLTIQCQVDSQVTMMFWYRQQPGQSLTLIATANQGSEATYESGFVIDKFPISRPNLTFSTLTVSNMSPEDSSIYLCSVEVGRMNTEAFFGQGTRLTVV.

In DNA form, the CDR3 reads TGTGCCAGCAGCGTAGGCCCGACAGGGGGAGATTACATTCAGTACTTC. Amino acid sequence: CASSVGPTGGDYIQYF. The J gene is TRBJ2-4, the V gene TRBV9; 9 nucleotides line up with TRBD1. The junction had 9 bases not matched to a gene; V was cut back by 0 bases and J by 8 bases. CDR3 size: 16 residues. The V gene's germline CDR1 is SGDLS and CDR2 YYNGEE.